Following are 9 T cell receptor beta chains from one sample sequenced in a study of regulatory T cells in long-lasting Graves disease. Time point here: persistent/refractory GD, antithyroid drugs over 5 years with positive TRAb. The TCR library was prepared using RNA isolated from PBMCs. HTBI primers from iRepertoire and Arm-PCR of CDR3 regions yielded the TCR beta libraries. TCRdb reprocessed the multiplex PCR reads via MiXCR and lists one record per CDR3 protein. The sample has about 290,000 distinct CDR3 sequences, 22% seen once. The sequenced sample was peripheral blood mononuclear cells (PBMCs), obtained when the disease was refractory, from a patient treated with antithyroid drugs. These receptors were collected from a female donor with Graves disease.

The rearrangement joins TRBV7-9 to TRBJ1-1; no reliable D call. CDR1 SEHNR and CDR2 FQNEAQ come from the germline V gene (reference sequence). This CDR3 is 13 amino acids long. Trimming took 5 bases from V and 5 from J, leaving 12 bases between them. CDR3 region: CASSPPFATEAFF. DNA for the CDR3: TGTGCCAGCAGCCCGCCTTTTGCTACTGAAGCTTTCTTT.

CDR3 DNA: TGTGCCAGCAGCCGTGGTGACCGTCCCGCAGATACGCAGTATTTT. Translated, it gives CASSRGDRPADTQYF. This chain joins TRBV12-3 or TRBV12-4 and TRBJ2-3; no clear D gene. The ends were cut back, 6 bases at V and 4 bases at J, with 17 bases in the middle. This CDR3 spans 15 amino acids.

This clonotype was observed a few times. The genes are TRBV18 and TRBJ2-1; 10 bases are shared with TRBD1. CDR1 and CDR2 from the germline V gene are KGHSH and LQKENI. The CDR3 is 16 amino acids. The ends lost 3 bases at V and 3 bases at J; junction bases unmatched: 5. CDR3: CASSPPGTGDYNEQFF. CDR3 coding DNA: TGTGCCAGCTCACCCCCCGGGACAGGGGACTACAATGAGCAGTTCTTC.

V gene TRBV15 combines with J gene TRBJ2-2; 8 positions match TRBD2. The germline V gene encodes CDR1 LNHNV and CDR2 YYDKDF (reference sequence). J gave up 0 bases and V 3 bases, and 3 bases lay outside the gene matches. This CDR3 is 16 amino acids long. Written as DNA, the CDR3 is TGTGCCACCAGCAGCGGCGGGAGGACGAACACCGGGGAGCTGTTTTTT. It translates to CATSSGGRTNTGELFF.

The chain uses TRBV6-1 and TRBJ1-5; D remains ambiguous. The germline V gene encodes CDR1 MNHNS and CDR2 SASEGT. V was cut by 6 bases and J by 0 bases, with 9 bases left in between. This CDR3 spans 14 amino acids. Here the CDR3 DNA reads TGTGCCAGCAGGCTCCATAATAGCAATCAGCCCCAGCATTTT. It is translated as CASRLHNSNQPQHF.

This clonotype appeared many times. This chain joins TRBV7-2 and TRBJ2-7; tentatively, D is TRBD2 (6 bases). Trimming left V 1 base short and J 1 base short, with 11 bases between. The CDR3 has 15 amino acids. Germline assignment: CDR1 SGHTA and CDR2 FQGNSA. This CDR3 is CASSLGPSESYEQYF. The DNA of the CDR3 is TGTGCCAGCAGCTTAGGTCCTAGCGAATCCTACGAGCAGTACTTC. The full variable domain, completed using reference TRBV7-2 and TRBJ2-7, is GAGVSQSPSNKVTEKGKDVELRCDPISGHTALYWYRQSLGQGLEFLIYFQGNSAPDKSGLPSDRFSAERTGGSVSTLTIQRTQQEDSAVYLCASSLGPSESYEQYFGPGTRLTVT.

As DNA, the CDR3 is TGTGCCAGTAGTATAGGCCCGCGTCCTGAAAAACTGTTTTTT. Translation: CASSIGPRPEKLFF. The rearrangement uses TRBV19 and TRBJ1-4; the D is unclear. Germline assignment: CDR1 LNHDA and CDR2 SQIVND (reference sequence). V was trimmed by 1 base and J by 7 bases, leaving 10 bases between them. The CDR3 contains 14 residues.

The genes are TRBV28 and TRBJ1-2; a weak D match, TRBD1 (5 bases). The CDR3 has 16 residues. Trimming pared 4 bases from V and 0 bases from J, leaving 15 bases between. Looked up from germline, CDR1 is MDHEN and CDR2 is SYDVKM. The CDR3 region has the DNA TGTGCCAGCAGTTCGGGGCCCATTCGAGCTAACTATGGCTACACCTTC. Its translation is CASSSGPIRANYGYTF.

As to this clonotype: Likely a read error: the CDR3 ends without its conserved phenylalanine or tryptophan. The chain links TRBV15 to TRBJ2-5; possibly TRBD2 for D (5 bases). V was pared by 4 bases and J by 4 bases, with 7 bases between. CDR1 is LNHNV and CDR2 is YYDKDF in the germline V gene (reference sequence). The CDR3 totals 12 residues. The CDR3 DNA sequence: TGTGCCACCAGCAAGGCGGGAGAGACCCAGTACCTC. Residues: CATSKAGETQYL.